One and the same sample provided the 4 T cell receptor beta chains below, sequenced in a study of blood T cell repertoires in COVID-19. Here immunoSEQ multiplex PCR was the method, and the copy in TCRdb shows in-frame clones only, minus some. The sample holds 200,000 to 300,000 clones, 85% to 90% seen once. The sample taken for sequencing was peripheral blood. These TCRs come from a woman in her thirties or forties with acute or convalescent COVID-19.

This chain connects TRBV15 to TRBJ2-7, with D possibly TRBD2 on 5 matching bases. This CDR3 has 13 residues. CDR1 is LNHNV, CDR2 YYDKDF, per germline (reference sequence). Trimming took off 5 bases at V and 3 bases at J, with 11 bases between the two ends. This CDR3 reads CATSRTEGYEQYV. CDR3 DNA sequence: TGTGCCACCAGCCGAACCGAGGGCTACGAGCAGTACGTC.

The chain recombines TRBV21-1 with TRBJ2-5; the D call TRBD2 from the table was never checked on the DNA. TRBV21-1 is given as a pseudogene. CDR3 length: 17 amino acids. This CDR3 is CASMASVAGPRQETQYF. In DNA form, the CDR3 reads TGTGCCAGCATGGCCTCGGTAGCGGGCCCCCGACAAGAGACCCAGTACTTC.

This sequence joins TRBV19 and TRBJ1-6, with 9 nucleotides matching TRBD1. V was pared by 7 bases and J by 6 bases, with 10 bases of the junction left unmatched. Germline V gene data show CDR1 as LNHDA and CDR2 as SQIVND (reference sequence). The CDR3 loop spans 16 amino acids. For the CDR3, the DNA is TGTGCCAGTAACTCAGATCCGGGACAGGGTAATTCACCCCTCCACTTT. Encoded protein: CASNSDPGQGNSPLHF.

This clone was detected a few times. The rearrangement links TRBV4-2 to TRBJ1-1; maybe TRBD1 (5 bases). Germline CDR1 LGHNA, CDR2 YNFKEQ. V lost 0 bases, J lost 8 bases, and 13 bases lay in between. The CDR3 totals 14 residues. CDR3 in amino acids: CASSQEVRDFEAFF. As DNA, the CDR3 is TGTGCCAGCAGCCAAGAGGTTCGGGACTTCGAAGCTTTCTTT.